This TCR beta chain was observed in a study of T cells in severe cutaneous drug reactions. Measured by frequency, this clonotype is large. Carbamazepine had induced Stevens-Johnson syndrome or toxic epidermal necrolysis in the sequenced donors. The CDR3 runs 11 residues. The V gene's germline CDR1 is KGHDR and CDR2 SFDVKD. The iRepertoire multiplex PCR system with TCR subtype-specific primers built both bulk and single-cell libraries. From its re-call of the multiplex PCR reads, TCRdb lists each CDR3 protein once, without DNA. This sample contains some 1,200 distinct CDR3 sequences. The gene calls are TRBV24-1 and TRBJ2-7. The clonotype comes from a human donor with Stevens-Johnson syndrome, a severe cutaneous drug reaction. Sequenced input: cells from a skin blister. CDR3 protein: CATSDFGEQYF.